The clone carrying this T cell receptor beta chain was seen only once. As originally analysed: Nucleated cell counts were estimated from reference gene primer amplification. Generated by immunoSEQ multiplex PCR, the TCRdb table keeps only in-frame clones and is missing some. V and J calls and clone size come straight from that table; D and trimming were deduced from the DNA. Here the sample spans 100,000 or so clones, roughly 77% being singletons. This sample is drawn from a study of blood T cell repertoires in COVID-19. The wider study: The study drew acute and convalescent COVID-19 samples from the United States, Italy and Spain. T cells, B-cell-depleted T cells, or PBMCs provided the cDNA or gDNA that served as material.

V was shortened by 3 bases and J by 5 bases, with 13 bases between the two germline ends. The CDR3 extends over 14 amino acids. The germline V gene encodes CDR1 MGHRA and CDR2 YSYEKL. The sequenced sample was peripheral blood. V and J are TRBV4-1 and TRBJ1-1; a weak D match, TRBD1 (5 bases). This TCR derives from a human donor in a cohort sampled during active COVID-19. The DNA of the CDR3 is TGCGCCAGCAGCCATGAAGACAGAGAGACTGAAGCTTTCTTT. As protein: CASSHEDRETEAFF.